This T cell receptor beta chain was observed in a study of blood T cell repertoires in COVID-19. Study summary: From the United States, Italy and Spain came samples of acute and convalescent COVID-19.

As originally analysed: Researchers report that nucleated cell counts were estimated from reference gene primer amplification. Sequenced by immunoSEQ multiplex PCR; TCRdb stores in-frame clones only, minus some. Clonal size and the V and J genes are those of that table, whereas D and trimming came from the DNA. The sample includes around 25,000 clones, over 65% of them seen just once. This clone has just a few counts. V was clipped by 5 bases and J by 6 bases; unmatched bases: 6. The CDR3 has 14 residues. In germline, CDR1 is SNHLY, CDR2 FYNNEI. The chain has TRBV2 and TRBJ1-2; 10 nucleotides match TRBD1. Sequenced material: peripheral blood. This TCR derives from a human donor in a cohort sampled during active or convalescent COVID-19. The CDR3 DNA is TGTGCCAGCAGTCTTACCGGGACAGGGGATGGCTACACCTTC. Translated, it gives CASSLTGTGDGYTF.